This TCR beta chain was observed in a study of blood T cell repertoires in COVID-19. Germline-derived CDR1 and CDR2 are SQVTM and ANQGSEA. This CDR3 is 15 amino acids long. V lost 6 bases to trimming and J lost 4 bases; unmatched junction nucleotides: 9. Libraries were prepared by immunoSEQ multiplex PCR; TCRdb keeps only in-frame clonotypes and omits some of them. The repertoire includes roughly 150,000 clones, 80% to 90% of them detected once, and around 2.7% sits in the top ten. The receptor was isolated from a woman older than 75 with COVID-19, enrolled during active disease. The J gene is TRBJ1-1, the V gene TRBV29-1; TRBD1 matches at 12 bases. Specimen: peripheral blood. The CDR3 reads CSVAGTGGRITEAFF. For the CDR3, the DNA is TGCAGCGTGGCGGGGACAGGGGGCCGAATCACTGAAGCTTTCTTT.